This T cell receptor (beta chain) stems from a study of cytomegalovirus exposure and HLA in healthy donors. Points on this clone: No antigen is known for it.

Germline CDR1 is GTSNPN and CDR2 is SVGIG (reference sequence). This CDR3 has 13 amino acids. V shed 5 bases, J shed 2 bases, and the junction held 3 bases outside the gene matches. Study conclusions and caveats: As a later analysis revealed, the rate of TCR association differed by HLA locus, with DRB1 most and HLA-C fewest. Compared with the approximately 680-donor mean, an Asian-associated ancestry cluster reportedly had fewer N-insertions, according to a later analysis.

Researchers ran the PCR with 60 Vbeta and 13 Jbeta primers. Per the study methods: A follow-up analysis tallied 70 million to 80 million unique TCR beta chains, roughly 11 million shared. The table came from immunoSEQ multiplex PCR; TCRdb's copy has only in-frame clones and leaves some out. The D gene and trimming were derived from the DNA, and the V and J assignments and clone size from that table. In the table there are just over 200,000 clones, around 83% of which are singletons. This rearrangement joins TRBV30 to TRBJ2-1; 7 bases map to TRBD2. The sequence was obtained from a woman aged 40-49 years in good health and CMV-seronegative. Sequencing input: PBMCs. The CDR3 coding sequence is TGTGCCTGGGGGCGGGAGCCCTACAATGAGCAGTTCTTC. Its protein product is CAWGREPYNEQFF.